The entry that follows covers one T cell receptor (beta chain) sequence. Its antigen is as yet unknown. The V gene lost 6 bases and the J gene lost 3 bases, with 9 bases spanning the gap. Germline CDR1 and CDR2: LGHNT and FRNRAP. CDR3 size: 13 residues. This sample is part of a study of CD8+ T cells in alopecia areata. The study's findings and limits: On tofacitinib, scalp and blood still held many of the expanded lesional clones.

Once RNA had been extracted, it was reverse transcribed into cDNA to act as the sequencing template. Assay: immunoSEQ multiplex PCR; the TCRdb copy retains only in-frame clones and omits some. In the table there are fewer than 110,000 clones, approximately 90% of which are singletons. Treatment given: oral pan-JAK inhibitor, 5-10 mg twice daily. This clonotype was sampled from a human donor with alopecia areata. Source: CD8+ T cells sorted from blood, taken at roughly week 30, from a patient treated with tofacitinib. The V call is TRBV12-5, the J call TRBJ2-1, with unresolved D. This chain's CDR3 is CASGAALYNEQFF. CDR3 DNA: TGTGCTAGTGGCGCGGCACTCTACAATGAGCAGTTCTTC.